These 31 T cell receptor beta chains originate from one sample sequenced in a study of a mutant IDH1 vaccine in newly diagnosed glioma. Which antigens these TCRs recognize remains unknown. Time point denoted: week 35, safety follow-up. With topical imiquimod, each dose of the vaccine consisted of 300 ug of mutant IDH1 20-mer peptide. Some clones are missing from TCRdb's copy, which holds only in-frame ones; the method was immunoSEQ multiplex PCR. The table includes about 74,000 clones, around nine tenths detected once. This material consisted of PBMCs, taken from a glioma patient whose treatment included an IDH1 peptide vaccine. These TCRs come from a man in his thirties or forties with glioma.

The chain couples TRBV6-1 to TRBJ2-7; D is unresolved. Germline CDR1 MNHNS, CDR2 SASEGT. This CDR3 has 14 amino acids. V was cut by 1 base and J by 1 base, with 8 bases left in between. The CDR3 DNA reads TGTGCCAGCAGTGAAGGGCACAGTTCCTACGAGCAGTACTTC. It is translated as CASSEGHSSYEQYF.

The rearrangement links TRBV7-7 to TRBJ2-7, with 10 bases matching TRBD1. J was trimmed by 5 bases and V by 5 bases; bases with no gene match: 12. The CDR3 runs 16 residues. CDR1 and CDR2 (germline): SSHAT, FNYEAQ (reference sequence). The CDR3 bases are TGTGCCAGCAGCGCCACCAACTATGGACAGGGGGACGAGCAGTACTTC. It translates to CASSATNYGQGDEQYF.

This sequence joins TRBV7-8 and TRBJ2-7, with 7 bases fitting TRBD2. CDR1 and CDR2 (germline): SGHVS, FQNEAQ. V lost 2 bases, J lost 0 bases, and 4 bases stayed unmatched. CDR3 length equals 15 residues. The CDR3 sequence: CASSLMGGSSYEQYF. DNA of the CDR3: TGTGCCAGCAGCTTAATGGGCGGGAGCTCCTACGAGCAGTACTTC.

V is TRBV5-4 and J is TRBJ2-1; TRBD2 matches 7 bases. The CDR3 is 14 residues long. Losses at the gene ends were 2 bases for V and 5 bases for J; bases not matched to a gene: 4. CDR1 is SGHNT and CDR2 is YYREEE in the germline V gene (reference sequence). DNA of the CDR3: TGTGCCAGCAGCTTAGCGGGGTTCGACAATGAGCAGTTCTTC. As protein: CASSLAGFDNEQFF.

The chain joins TRBV2 to TRBJ2-3; D not certain. This CDR3 is built from 10 residues. V lost 6 bases, J lost 5 bases, and 3 bases lay in between. Germline V gene data show CDR1 as SNHLY and CDR2 as FYNNEI. CDR3 sequence (DNA): TGTGCCAGCAGGGGAGATACGCAGTATTTT. It is translated as CASRGDTQYF.

This clone was found a few times. The CDR3 protein is CASSFPGTSHNEQFF. The CDR3 nucleotides read TGTGCCAGCAGCTTCCCCGGGACTAGCCACAATGAGCAGTTCTTC. The chain is built from TRBV7-9 and TRBJ2-1; TRBD2 agrees at 9 bases. In germline, CDR1 is SEHNR, CDR2 FQNEAQ (reference sequence). V lost 3 bases to trimming and J lost 5 bases; unmatched junction nucleotides: 5. There are 15 residues in the CDR3.

This clone appeared a single time. The chain employs TRBV5-1 and TRBJ2-3; D is possibly TRBD2 (6 bases). Germline V lookup: CDR1 SGHRS, CDR2 YFSETQ. The ends were cut back, 4 bases at V and 2 bases at J, with 14 bases in the middle. The CDR3 extends over 15 amino acids. This CDR3 reads CASSLSGRDTDTQYF. The CDR3 coding sequence is TGCGCCAGCAGCCTCAGCGGGCGGGACACAGATACGCAGTATTTT.

The CDR3 sequence: CATSRRQGAETQYF. The CDR3 DNA reads TGTGCCACCAGCAGAAGACAGGGGGCAGAGACCCAGTACTTC. The chain combines TRBV15 with TRBJ2-5; 10 positions match TRBD1. The V segment lost 2 bases and the J segment 4 bases; nucleotides outside the gene matches: 1. CDR3 length: 14 residues. The germline V gene encodes CDR1 LNHNV and CDR2 YYDKDF (reference sequence).

About this clone itself: The conserved final phenylalanine or tryptophan is absent from the CDR3, which likely points to a read error. The J gene is TRBJ1-1, the V gene TRBV5-4; TRBD1 matches 9 bases. V shed 4 bases and J 7 bases; nucleotides not matched to a gene: 11. Germline CDR1 reads SGHNT; CDR2 reads YYREEE (reference sequence). This CDR3 region has 15 residues. CDR3: CASSRRGQGVDEAFL. CDR3 in DNA: TGTGCCAGCAGCCGGAGGGGACAGGGAGTCGATGAAGCTTTCCTT.

The V call is TRBV11-3, the J call TRBJ1-3; possible D gene TRBD1, 5 bases. Trimming cost V 4 bases and J 8 bases, with 18 bases left between them. In germline, CDR1 is SGHNT, CDR2 YENEEA. The CDR3 spans 15 residues. The CDR3 bases are TGTGCCAGCAGCTCCGCTGGCAGGGATGCGTACACCATATATTTT. This codes for CASSSAGRDAYTIYF.

The chain joins TRBV6-6 to TRBJ1-1, with D hard to call. Germline loops: CDR1 MNHNY, CDR2 SVGAGI (reference sequence). There are 15 residues in the CDR3. V was shortened by 8 bases and J by 3 bases, with 19 bases between the two germline ends. CDR3 amino acids: CASQELDGGYTEAFF. The DNA of the CDR3 is TGTGCCAGCCAGGAACTCGACGGTGGATACACTGAAGCTTTCTTT.

V and J are TRBV5-1 and TRBJ2-3; the match to TRBD2 covers 11 bases. V shed 0 bases, J shed 2 bases, and the junction held 5 bases outside the gene matches. The CDR3 runs 17 residues. Germline V gene lookup returns CDR1 SGHRS and CDR2 YFSETQ. The DNA for the CDR3 is TGCGCCAGCAGCTTGGCCCCGGGACTAGCGGCCACAGATACGCAGTATTTT. Translated: CASSLAPGLAATDTQYF.

CDR3: CASRYRTGYAFF. The CDR3 DNA reads TGCGCCAGCAGATACCGGACAGGGTACGCTTTCTTT. The chain links TRBV5-1 to TRBJ1-1, with TRBD1 identical over 8 bases. From germline, CDR1 is SGHRS and CDR2 YFSETQ. The CDR3 spans 12 residues. Unmatched junction bases numbered 8, after V lost 5 bases and J lost 11 bases.

The CDR3 coding sequence is TGTGCCAGCAGCTCTAGACTAGCGGCGGGCTACGAGCAGTACTTC. Encoded protein: CASSSRLAAGYEQYF. The rearrangement joins TRBV7-8 to TRBJ2-7, with TRBD2 matching 9 bases. The V and J ends lost 4 bases and 3 bases, in that order; junction bases with no gene match: 7. CDR3 length equals 15 residues. CDR1 is SGHVS, CDR2 FQNEAQ, per germline.

The chain carries TRBV30 and TRBJ2-6; D is undetermined. Germline V gene data show CDR1 as GTSNPN and CDR2 as SVGIG (reference sequence). The CDR3 length is 12 residues. Between the trimmed V and J ends, which lost 6 bases and 1 base, there was a span of 4 bases. CDR3 protein: CACRSGANVLTF. The CDR3, as DNA: TGTGCCTGCAGATCTGGGGCCAACGTCCTGACTTTC. Full variable domain (rest looked up from reference TRBV30 and TRBJ2-6): SQTIHQWPATLVQPVGSPLSLECTVEGTSNPNLYWYRQAAGRGLQLLFYSVGIGQISSEVPQNLSASRPQDRQFILSSKKLLLSDSGFYLCACRSGANVLTFGAGSRLTVL.

The V gene is TRBV7-9, the J gene TRBJ2-5, with 7 bases aligning to TRBD1. Trimming cost V 1 base and J 5 bases; bases outside gene matches: 7. This CDR3 is built from 15 residues. CDR1 and CDR2 (germline): SEHNR, FQNEAQ (reference sequence). For the CDR3, the DNA is TGTGCCAGCAGCTTAGGGGACAGCCTGAGGGAGACCCAGTACTTC. Protein sequence: CASSLGDSLRETQYF.

The V gene is TRBV28, the J gene TRBJ2-7; tentative D call: TRBD1 (5 bases). Looked up from germline, CDR1 is MDHEN and CDR2 is SYDVKM. CDR3 size: 16 residues. The germline V and J ends were trimmed by 2 bases and 3 bases, with 17 bases remaining between them. DNA for the CDR3: TGTGCCAGCAGTTTAGGTCTAACAGGTGACTTCTACGAGCAGTACTTC. Encoded protein: CASSLGLTGDFYEQYF. Drawing the rest from reference TRBV28 and TRBJ2-7, the complete variable domain is DVKVTQSSRYLVKRTGEKVFLECVQDMDHENMFWYRQDPGLGLRLIYFSYDVKMKEKGDIPEGYSVSREKKERFSLILESASTNQTSMYLCASSLGLTGDFYEQYFGPGTRLTVT.

This clone was counted only a few times. The V and J genes are TRBV7-2 and TRBJ1-5; D is ambiguous. From germline, CDR1 is SGHTA and CDR2 FQGNSA. The CDR3 sequence is 17 residues long. V shed 1 base and J shed 0 bases, with 13 bases lying between them. The CDR3 reads CASSLDGQPNSNQPQHF. CDR3 nucleotides: TGTGCCAGCAGCTTAGATGGTCAGCCCAATAGCAATCAGCCCCAGCATTTT.

V and J are TRBV6-1 and TRBJ2-3; 10 nucleotides match TRBD2. Looked up from germline, CDR1 is MNHNS and CDR2 is SASEGT. V was pared by 7 bases and J by 6 bases, with 7 bases of the junction left unmatched. This CDR3 spans 14 amino acids. In DNA, the CDR3 is TGTGCCAGCACCTCACTAGCGGGGAGGGATACGCAGTATTTT. Its protein product is CASTSLAGRDTQYF.

The V and J genes are TRBV2 and TRBJ2-3; TRBD1 matches at 7 bases. This CDR3 region has 15 residues. Trimming removed 9 bases from V and 0 bases from J; junction bases left unmatched: 9. Germline values: CDR1 SNHLY, CDR2 FYNNEI. The CDR3 nucleotides read TGTGCCAGTAAACAGGGGCCAATTAGCACAGATACGCAGTATTTT. It is translated as CASKQGPISTDTQYF.

CDR3 DNA sequence: TGTGCCAGCAGCTTGGCAGGGGGTGTCGACGAGCAGTACTTC. Residues: CASSLAGGVDEQYF. The J gene is TRBJ2-7, the V gene TRBV7-2, with 7 bases aligning to TRBD1. Germline V gene lookup returns CDR1 SGHTA and CDR2 FQGNSA. V lost 3 bases to trimming and J lost 5 bases; unmatched junction nucleotides: 7. The CDR3 totals 14 residues.

The gene calls are TRBV30 and TRBJ2-1, with D hard to call. The CDR3 is made up of 14 amino acids. Germline-derived CDR1 and CDR2 are GTSNPN and SVGIG (reference sequence). Trimming left V 1 base short and J 1 base short, with 8 bases between. CDR3 sequence: CAWSGLASYNEQFF. The CDR3 DNA reads as TGTGCCTGGAGTGGCTTAGCATCCTACAATGAGCAGTTCTTC.

V and J are TRBV28 and TRBJ1-3, with 7 positions matching TRBD1. There are 15 residues in the CDR3. Germline assignment: CDR1 MDHEN and CDR2 SYDVKM. Trimming removed 6 bases from V and 3 bases from J; junction bases left unmatched: 8. The CDR3 DNA reads as TGTGCCAGCAGGCCCGACAGGGTACTTGGAAACACCATATATTTT. Amino acid sequence: CASRPDRVLGNTIYF.

This chain joins TRBV29-1 and TRBJ2-3; TRBD2 matches at 11 bases. With V trimmed by 7 bases and J by 5 bases, 8 bases remained unmatched. Germline V gene sequence: CDR1 SQVTM, CDR2 ANQGSEA. This CDR3 region has 14 residues. For the CDR3, the DNA is TGCAGCGCTTCACTAGCGGGGGTGGGAGATACGCAGTATTTT. Protein: CSASLAGVGDTQYF.

CDR3 residues: CASSLGFRTQETQYF. As DNA, the CDR3 is TGTGCCAGCAGCTTAGGGTTTAGGACACAAGAGACCCAGTACTTC. The genes are TRBV11-2 and TRBJ2-5; D perhaps matches TRBD1 (5 bases). The germline gives CDR1 SGHAT, CDR2 FQNNGV. V was pared by 1 base and J by 2 bases, with 11 bases between. This CDR3 has 15 residues.

CDR3 in DNA: TGTGCCAGCAGCGATCAAACAGGGGGAGGGACTGAAGCTTTCTTT. It encodes CASSDQTGGGTEAFF. The V and J genes are TRBV7-8 and TRBJ1-1; 8 bases map to TRBD1. The CDR3 spans 15 residues. CDR1 and CDR2 (germline): SGHVS, FQNEAQ. The junction had 10 bases not matched to a gene; V was cut back by 5 bases and J by 5 bases.

The V and J genes are TRBV10-3 and TRBJ2-7; 13 bases fit TRBD2. The germline gives CDR1 ENHRY, CDR2 SYGVKD. Trimming cost V 2 bases and J 5 bases; bases outside gene matches: 3. The CDR3 spans 15 residues. The CDR3 spells CAISEPGLAGDEQYF. The CDR3 region has the DNA TGTGCCATCAGTGAGCCAGGACTAGCGGGAGACGAGCAGTACTTC.

The chain links TRBV28 to TRBJ1-6, with D tentatively TRBD1 (5 bases). The ends were cut back, 1 base at V and 0 bases at J, with 10 bases in the middle. The V gene's germline CDR1 is MDHEN and CDR2 SYDVKM. The CDR3 is made up of 17 amino acids. CDR3 nucleotide sequence: TGTGCCAGCAGTTTATCGTACAGGAGCTCCTATAATTCACCCCTCCACTTT. Encoded protein: CASSLSYRSSYNSPLHF.

V and J are TRBV7-2 and TRBJ2-2; TRBD2 aligns across 8 bases. CDR1 is SGHTA and CDR2 is FQGNSA in the germline V gene. V was pared by 3 bases and J by 1 base, with 1 base of the junction left unmatched. The CDR3 contains 15 residues. The chain's CDR3 is CASSLGLVNTGELFF. As DNA, the CDR3 is TGTGCCAGCAGCTTGGGACTAGTGAACACCGGGGAGCTGTTTTTT. The entire variable domain, with the rest obtained from reference TRBV7-2 and TRBJ2-2, is as follows: GAGVSQSPSNKVTEKGKDVELRCDPISGHTALYWYRQSLGQGLEFLIYFQGNSAPDKSGLPSDRFSAERTGGSVSTLTIQRTQQEDSAVYLCASSLGLVNTGELFFGEGSRLTVL.

The chain employs TRBV5-1 and TRBJ2-2; D is possibly TRBD1 (6 bases). V was shortened by 4 bases and J by 3 bases, with 13 bases between the two germline ends. The length of the CDR3 is 15 residues. In germline, CDR1 is SGHRS, CDR2 YFSETQ. CDR3 loop: CASSLQGLDTGELFF. CDR3 bases: TGCGCCAGCAGCCTGCAGGGGTTGGACACCGGGGAGCTGTTTTTT. The variable domain in full, with the rest retrieved from reference TRBV5-1 and TRBJ2-2, is KAGVTQTPRYLIKTRGQQVTLSCSPISGHRSVSWYQQTPGQGLQFLFEYFSETQRNKGNFPGRFSGRQFSNSRSEMNVSTLELGDSALYLCASSLQGLDTGELFFGEGSRLTVL.

The chain links TRBV4-1 to TRBJ2-3, with D possibly being TRBD2 (5 bases). In germline, CDR1 is MGHRA, CDR2 YSYEKL. This CDR3 is 17 amino acids long. Trimming left V 0 bases short and J 2 bases short, with 15 bases between. CDR3 DNA sequence: TGCGCCAGCAGCCAAGAATCGGCAGCGGCTAACACAGATACGCAGTATTTT. Encoded protein: CASSQESAAANTDTQYF.